The clone carrying this T cell receptor beta chain was counted only a few times. Its matching antigen is unknown. V dropped 5 bases and J dropped 0; count of bases not matched to a gene: 14. Per the germline V gene, CDR1 is MNHEY and CDR2 is SMNVEV (reference sequence). This CDR3 region has 19 residues. This sample was included in a study of response to subunit inactivated influenza vaccine. One entry per CDR3 protein results from TCRdb running MiXCR on the RT-PCR reads. The sample lists under 800,000 distinct CDR3 sequences, approximately 15% occurring once. Notes on the study in general: Each seasonal influenza vaccination recruits few new T cells, the authors suggested.

Here the sequenced sample was PBMCs from blood, taken 14 to 15 days before vaccination. V and J are TRBV27 and TRBJ2-1; 9 positions agree with TRBD2. The TCR comes from a man aged 50-60 years who received an inactivated influenza vaccine. The CDR3 here is CASSPVLVVAGASYNEQFF. DNA for the CDR3: TGTGCCAGCAGTCCCGTCTTGGTGGTAGCGGGGGCCTCCTACAATGAGCAGTTCTTC.